The entry below gives a single T cell receptor (beta chain) sequence along with its context. Based on its abundance in the sample, this clonotype is medium-sized (0.01 to 0.1%). Its antigen is unknown. The record has no base qualities; no much larger clone is one base away. These data originate in a study. Instrument used: Illumina MiSeq. TCRdb applied fastp at Q25 and MiXCR to the public reads, then kept only in-frame beta chains. Each CDR3 protein gets just one entry, which takes the most common genes and DNA from the rows behind it. The sample records approximately 4,800 distinct CDR3 sequences, around 8.8% of which are singletons. The ten most abundant clones make up 33% of the sample. A distance of 16 bases separates the germline ends of V and J, which lose 5 bases and 2 bases respectively. Spanning cysteine to phenylalanine, the CDR3 consists of 15 amino acids. Only CDR3 DNA remains: 45 bases, in frame from the first base. The germline V gene specifies SGHNT as CDR1 and YENEEA as CDR2.

Material for sequencing was CD4+ T cells from peripheral blood. The V and J segments used are TRBV11-3 and TRBJ2-7; the D gene assignment is perhaps TRBD1 or TRBD2, with each matching 6 bases. This TCR derives from a human donor with rheumatoid arthritis. At the DNA level, the sequence is TGTGCCAGCAGCCAAGGGGGGCCCCTTACCTACGAGCAGTACTTC. This yields the protein CASSQGGPLTYEQYF. Joined to the reference TRBV11-3 and TRBJ2-7 proteins, this CDR3 gives the full variable domain: EAGVVQSPRYKIIEKKQPVAFWCNPISGHNTLYWYLQNLGQGPELLIRYENEEAVDDSQLPKDRFSAERLKGVDSTLKIQPAELGDSAVYLCASSQGGPLTYEQYFGPGTRLTVT.